This T cell receptor (beta chain) was sequenced for a study of identical twins. The authors used template switching to add a universal primer site and gave cDNA unique molecular identifiers. TCRdb called the 5' RACE reads again in MiXCR, with one record for every CDR3 protein. In the table there are 1,800,000 or so distinct CDR3 sequences, around 33% of which are singletons. The V gene's germline CDR1 is KGHDR and CDR2 SFDVKD. Trimming took off 3 bases at V and 6 bases at J, with 8 bases between the two ends. The CDR3 has 13 amino acids. Only healthy Caucasians were enrolled as donors. V usage is TRBV24-1 and J usage is TRBJ2-1; D is ambiguous. The sequence was collected from a newborn girl in good health. Sequenced material: cord blood. The DNA for the CDR3 is TGTGCCACCAGTGATATTGACCGCAATGAGCAGTTCTTC. Translation: CATSDIDRNEQFF.